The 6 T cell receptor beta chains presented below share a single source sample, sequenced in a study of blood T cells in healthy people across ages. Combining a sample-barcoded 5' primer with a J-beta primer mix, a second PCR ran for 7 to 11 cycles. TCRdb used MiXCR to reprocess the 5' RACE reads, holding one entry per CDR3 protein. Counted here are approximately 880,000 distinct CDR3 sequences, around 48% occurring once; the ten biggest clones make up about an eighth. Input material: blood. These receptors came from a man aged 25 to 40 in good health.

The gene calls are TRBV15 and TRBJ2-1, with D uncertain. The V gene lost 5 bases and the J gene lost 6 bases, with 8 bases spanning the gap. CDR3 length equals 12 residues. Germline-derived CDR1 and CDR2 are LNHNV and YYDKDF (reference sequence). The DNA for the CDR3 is TGTGCCACCAGCTTCAGTGGCAATGAGCAGTTCTTC. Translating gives CATSFSGNEQFF.

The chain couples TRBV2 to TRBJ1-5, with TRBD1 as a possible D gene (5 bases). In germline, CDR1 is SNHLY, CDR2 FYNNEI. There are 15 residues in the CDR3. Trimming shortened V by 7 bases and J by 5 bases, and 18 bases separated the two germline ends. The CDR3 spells CASTLEQTAHQPQHF. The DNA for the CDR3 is TGTGCCAGCACCCTAGAGCAGACAGCCCATCAGCCCCAGCATTTT.

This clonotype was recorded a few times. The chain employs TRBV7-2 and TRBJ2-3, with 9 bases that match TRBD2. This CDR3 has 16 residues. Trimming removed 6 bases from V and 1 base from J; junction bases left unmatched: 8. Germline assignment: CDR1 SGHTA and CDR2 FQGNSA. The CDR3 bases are TGTGCCAGCAGTTTTAGCGGGGGCTCCGGCACAGATACGCAGTATTTT. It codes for CASSFSGGSGTDTQYF.

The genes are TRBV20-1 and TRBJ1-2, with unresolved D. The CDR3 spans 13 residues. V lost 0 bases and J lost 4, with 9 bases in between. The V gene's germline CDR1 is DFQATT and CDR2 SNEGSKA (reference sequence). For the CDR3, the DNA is TGCAGTGCTAGAGACGACAAAAGCTATGGCTACACCTTC. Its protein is CSARDDKSYGYTF.

The DNA of the CDR3 is TGTGCCAGCAGCTCCCCCCAGGGAGTCCAAGAGACCCAGTACTTC. Translated, it gives CASSSPQGVQETQYF. The chain has TRBV11-2 and TRBJ2-5; D may correspond to TRBD1 or TRBD2 (5 bases each). Germline V gene lookup returns CDR1 SGHAT and CDR2 FQNNGV. This CDR3 region has 15 residues. Deletions cut 4 bases from V and 1 base from J, with 13 bases between.

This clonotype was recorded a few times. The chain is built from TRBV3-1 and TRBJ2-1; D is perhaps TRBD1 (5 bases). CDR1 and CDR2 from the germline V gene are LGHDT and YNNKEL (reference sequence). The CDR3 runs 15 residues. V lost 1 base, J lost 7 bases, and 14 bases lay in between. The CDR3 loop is CASSQAYLTVNEQFF. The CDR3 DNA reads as TGTGCCAGCAGCCAAGCTTATCTGACAGTGAATGAGCAGTTCTTC.